Below, 10 T cell receptor beta chains from the same sample are listed, as sequenced in a study of T-cell reconstitution after alpha-beta-depleted transplantation in children. Unique molecular identifiers were built into the TCRbeta library. TCRdb re-called the PCR reads with MiXCR, one entry per CDR3 protein. The sample lists fewer than 550,000 distinct CDR3 sequences, around 16% occurring once. The specimen was PBMCs, mostly from graft donor cells, collected 360 days after TCRalphabeta/CD19-depleted stem cell transplant. Source of these receptors: a boy in the first two years of life who had a stem cell transplant for Wiskott-Aldrich syndrome, so the T cells may come from the graft donor.

In this sample, this clonotype turned up a few times. This chain links TRBV11-2 with TRBJ2-7; the D call may be TRBD1 or TRBD2 (5 bases each). The germline V gene has CDR1 SGHAT and CDR2 FQNNGV. The V and J ends lost 5 bases and 7 bases respectively, with 18 bases between them. CDR3 size: 14 residues. The CDR3 is CASSPGTSPQEQYF. The CDR3 bases are TGTGCCAGCAGCCCCGGGACCTCCCCCCAGGAGCAGTACTTC.

The chain uses TRBV9 and TRBJ2-7; D is ambiguous. V shed 3 bases and J shed 5 bases, with 21 bases lying between them. Looked up from germline, CDR1 is SGDLS and CDR2 is YYNGEE. The CDR3 spans 16 residues. The CDR3 nucleotides are TGTGCCAGCAGCGCTAACCTTCAGGTTGAGAGACACGAGCAGTACTTC. Its translation: CASSANLQVERHEQYF.

This clonotype was counted only a few times. The chain carries TRBV20-1 and TRBJ2-3, with TRBD2 identical over 11 bases. Looked up from germline, CDR1 is DFQATT and CDR2 is SNEGSKA (reference sequence). This CDR3 is 18 amino acids long. J gave up 2 bases and V 0 bases, and 10 bases lay outside the gene matches. CDR3 DNA: TGCAGTGCTAGAGACTTAGTCGGGACTAGCGGCCCCACAGATACGCAGTATTTT. Amino acid sequence: CSARDLVGTSGPTDTQYF.

The chain recombines TRBV3-1 with TRBJ2-2; D might be TRBD2 (5 bases). The germline V gene encodes CDR1 LGHDT and CDR2 YNNKEL (reference sequence). Trimming stripped 2 bases from V and 2 bases from J, with 6 bases between. The CDR3 is made up of 14 amino acids. The DNA of the CDR3 is TGTGCCAGCAGCCAACTAGCCAACACCGGGGAGCTGTTTTTT. It yields the protein CASSQLANTGELFF. The full variable domain, with the rest looked up from reference TRBV3-1 and TRBJ2-2, is DTAVSQTPKYLVTQMGNDKSIKCEQNLGHDTMYWYKQDSKKFLKIMFSYNNKELIINETVPNRFSPKSPDKAHLNLHINSLELGDSAVYFCASSQLANTGELFFGEGSRLTVL.

This sequence joins TRBV5-1 and TRBJ1-2; TRBD1 is a possible D gene (6 bases). The CDR3 totals 15 residues. CDR1 is SGHRS and CDR2 is YFSETQ in the germline V gene. V lost 0 bases and J lost 1, with 10 bases in between. CDR3: CASSLGTADNYGYTF. CDR3 nucleotide sequence: TGCGCCAGCAGCTTGGGGACAGCCGATAACTATGGCTACACCTTC.

This clonotype was recorded a few times. The chain couples TRBV29-1 to TRBJ2-2, with 7 bases that match TRBD1. Losses at the gene ends were 7 bases for V and 2 bases for J; bases not matched to a gene: 4. The CDR3 spans 13 residues. Germline CDR1 and CDR2: SQVTM and ANQGSEA. The CDR3 reads CSADRANTGELFF. Here the CDR3 DNA reads TGCAGCGCCGACAGGGCTAACACCGGGGAGCTGTTTTTT.

This clonotype showed up many times. The chain couples TRBV4-1 to TRBJ1-2, with 7 bases identical to TRBD1. CDR3 size: 16 residues. The J segment lost 0 bases and the V segment lost 4 bases, leaving 8 bases of the junction unmatched. Germline loops: CDR1 MGHRA, CDR2 YSYEKL. In DNA, the CDR3 is TGCGCCAGCAGCCGAGATACAGGGGCCGCTAACTATGGCTACACCTTC. Protein: CASSRDTGAANYGYTF.

The CDR3: CSARALERGGELFF. CDR3 nucleotides: TGCAGTGCTAGAGCTTTGGAGCGGGGCGGGGAGCTGTTTTTT. The chain combines TRBV20-1 with TRBJ2-2; 7 nucleotides agree with TRBD2. V lost 1 base, J lost 7 bases, and 6 bases stayed unmatched. Germline V gives CDR1 DFQATT, CDR2 SNEGSKA (reference sequence). The length of the CDR3 is 14 residues.

The chain links TRBV3-1 to TRBJ2-5; maybe TRBD1 (5 bases). Deletions cut 8 bases from V and 0 bases from J, with 10 bases between. This CDR3 contains 13 residues. Germline CDR1 and CDR2: LGHDT and YNNKEL (reference sequence). The CDR3 sequence is CASRQNNQETQYF. The DNA for the CDR3 is TGTGCCAGCCGACAGAATAACCAAGAGACCCAGTACTTC.

The chain links TRBV3-1 to TRBJ2-7, with unresolved D. Trimming left V 1 base short and J 6 bases short, with 10 bases between. The germline V gene encodes CDR1 LGHDT and CDR2 YNNKEL (reference sequence). This CDR3 comprises 13 residues. CDR3 sequence reads: CASSQVPGGEQYF. The CDR3 DNA reads as TGTGCCAGCAGCCAAGTCCCCGGTGGCGAGCAGTACTTC.